This record covers a single T cell receptor (beta chain). Its antigen is unknown. The time point here: newly diagnosed GD, antithyroid drugs for less than 3 months. RNA from PBMCs was the source of the TCR library. The EDTA tubes were filled with 8 to 9.5 milliliters of drawn peripheral blood. Arm-PCR of CDR3 regions with iRepertoire HTBI primers generated TCR beta libraries. TCRdb re-called the multiplex PCR reads with MiXCR, one entry per CDR3 protein. The data show 420,000 or so distinct CDR3 sequences, roughly 17% seen once. The data were taken from a study of regulatory T cells in long-lasting Graves disease. Study-level findings and limits: TRBV28 was favored in persistent disease, as were TRBJ1-2 and TRBJ2-5.

CDR1 and CDR2 from the germline V gene are GTSNPN and SVGIG (reference sequence). This CDR3 region has 17 residues. The J segment lost 1 base and the V segment lost 2 bases, leaving 9 bases of the junction unmatched. The same data also went into a second study, on T cells in Graves' hyperthyroidism and ophthalmopathy. As reported in that work: The study left out patients who had uncontrolled infection, other autoimmune disease, pregnancy or lactation. The HTBI primer set served for first-round RT-PCR of the TCR CDR3.

Sequences were derived from peripheral blood mononuclear cells (PBMCs), sampled at new diagnosis, from a patient treated with antithyroid drugs. This TCR came from a woman aged 18-30 years with Graves disease. The rearrangement links TRBV30 to TRBJ2-3; 10 nucleotides match TRBD2. CDR3 DNA: TGTGCCTGGAGTATACTCTCACTAGCGGGACGCACAGATACGCAGTATTTT. This codes for CAWSILSLAGRTDTQYF.